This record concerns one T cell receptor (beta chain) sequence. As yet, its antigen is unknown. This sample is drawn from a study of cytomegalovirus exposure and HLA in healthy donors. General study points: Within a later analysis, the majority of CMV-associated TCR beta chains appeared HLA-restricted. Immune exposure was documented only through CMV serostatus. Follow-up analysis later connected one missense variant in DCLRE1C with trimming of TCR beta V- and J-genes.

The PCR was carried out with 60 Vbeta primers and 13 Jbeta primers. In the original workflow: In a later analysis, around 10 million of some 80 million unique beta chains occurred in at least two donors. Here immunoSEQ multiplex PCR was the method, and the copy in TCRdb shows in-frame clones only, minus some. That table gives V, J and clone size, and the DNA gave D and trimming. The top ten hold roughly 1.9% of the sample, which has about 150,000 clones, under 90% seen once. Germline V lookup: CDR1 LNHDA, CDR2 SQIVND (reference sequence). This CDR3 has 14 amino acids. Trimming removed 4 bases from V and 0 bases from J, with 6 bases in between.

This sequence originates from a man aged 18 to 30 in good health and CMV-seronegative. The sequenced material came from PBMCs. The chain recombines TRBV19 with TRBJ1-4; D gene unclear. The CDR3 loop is CASSKRATNEKLFF. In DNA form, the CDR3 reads TGTGCCAGTAGTAAGCGGGCAACTAATGAAAAACTGTTTTTT.